This T cell receptor (beta chain) was documented in a study of response to subunit inactivated influenza vaccine. This clonotype was counted at least ten times. The CDR3 length is 16 residues. Germline V gene data show CDR1 as LGHNA and CDR2 as YNFKEQ. With V trimmed by 4 bases and J by 9 bases, 11 bases remained unmatched. MiXCR, run by TCRdb on the RT-PCR reads, gives a single entry per CDR3 protein. This sample carries 170,000 or so distinct CDR3 sequences, approximately 12% of them seen once, and the ten largest clones take approximately 39%. The receptor's source is a man aged 45-69 years who received an inactivated influenza vaccine. This chain joins TRBV4-2 and TRBJ2-1; TRBD2 matches 11 bases. The sequences come from CD8+ T cells sorted from PBMCs, collected about 23 months after vaccination. The CDR3 DNA reads TGTGCCAGCAGCCCAGGCTTAGCGGGGGGGGTAATTGAGCAGTTCTTC. Protein: CASSPGLAGGVIEQFF.